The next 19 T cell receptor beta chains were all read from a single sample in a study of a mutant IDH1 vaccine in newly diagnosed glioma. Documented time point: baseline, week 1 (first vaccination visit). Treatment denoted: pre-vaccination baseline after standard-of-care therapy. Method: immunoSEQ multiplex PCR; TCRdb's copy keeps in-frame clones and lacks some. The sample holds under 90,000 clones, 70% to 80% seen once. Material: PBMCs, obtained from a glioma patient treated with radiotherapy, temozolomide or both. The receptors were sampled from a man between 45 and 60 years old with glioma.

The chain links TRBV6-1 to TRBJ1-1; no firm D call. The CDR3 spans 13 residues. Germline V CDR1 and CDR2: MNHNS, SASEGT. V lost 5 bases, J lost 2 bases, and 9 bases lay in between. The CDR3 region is CASSPTYNTEAFF. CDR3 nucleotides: TGTGCCAGCAGTCCAACCTATAACACTGAAGCTTTCTTT.

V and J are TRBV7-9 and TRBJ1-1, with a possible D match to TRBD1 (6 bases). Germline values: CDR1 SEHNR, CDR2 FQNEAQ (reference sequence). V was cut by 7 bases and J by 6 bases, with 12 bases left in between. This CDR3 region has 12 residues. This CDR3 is CASTPGGAEAFF. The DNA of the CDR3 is TGTGCCAGCACCCCCGGGGGCGCTGAAGCTTTCTTT.

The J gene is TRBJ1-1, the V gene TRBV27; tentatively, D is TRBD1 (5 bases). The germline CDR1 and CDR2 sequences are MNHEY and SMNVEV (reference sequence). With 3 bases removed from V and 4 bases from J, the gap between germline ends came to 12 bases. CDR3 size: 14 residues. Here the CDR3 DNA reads TGTGCCAGCAGTTTTAGGACAACCGGCACTGAAGCTTTCTTT. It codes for CASSFRTTGTEAFF.

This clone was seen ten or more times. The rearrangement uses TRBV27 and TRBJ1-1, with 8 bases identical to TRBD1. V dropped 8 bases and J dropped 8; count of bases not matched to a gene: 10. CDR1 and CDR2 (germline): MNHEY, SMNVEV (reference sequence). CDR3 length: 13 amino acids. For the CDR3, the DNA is TGTGCCAGCGGGGAAGACAGGGGTCTCGAAGCTTTCTTT. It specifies CASGEDRGLEAFF.

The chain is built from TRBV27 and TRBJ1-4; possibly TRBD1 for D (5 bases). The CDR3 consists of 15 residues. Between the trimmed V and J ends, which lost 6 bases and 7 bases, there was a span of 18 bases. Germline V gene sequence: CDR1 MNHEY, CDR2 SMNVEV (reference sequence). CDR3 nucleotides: TGTGCCAGCAGGAGGGTGGGGGAGGGTAGTGAAAAACTGTTTTTT. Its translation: CASRRVGEGSEKLFF. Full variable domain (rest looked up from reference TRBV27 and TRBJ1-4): EAQVTQNPRYLITVTGKKLTVTCSQNMNHEYMSWYRQDPGLGLRQIYYSMNVEVTDKGDVPEGYKVSRKEKRNFPLILESPSPNQTSLYFCASRRVGEGSEKLFFGSGTQLSVL.

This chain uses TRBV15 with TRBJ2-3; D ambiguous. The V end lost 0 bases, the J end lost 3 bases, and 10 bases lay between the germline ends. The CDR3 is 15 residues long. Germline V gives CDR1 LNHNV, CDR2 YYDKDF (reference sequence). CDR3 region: CATSRDRVKTDTQYF. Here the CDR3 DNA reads TGTGCCACCAGCAGAGACCGGGTTAAGACAGATACGCAGTATTTT.

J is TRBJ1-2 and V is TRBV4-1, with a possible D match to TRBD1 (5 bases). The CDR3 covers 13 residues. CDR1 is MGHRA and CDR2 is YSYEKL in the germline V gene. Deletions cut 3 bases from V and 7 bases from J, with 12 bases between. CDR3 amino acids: CASSHNAGAGYTF. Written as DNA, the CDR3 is TGCGCCAGCAGCCATAACGCCGGGGCTGGCTACACCTTC.

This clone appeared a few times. This CDR3 is CASSQGKQPQHF. The CDR3 nucleotides read TGTGCCAGCAGCCAGGGAAAACAGCCCCAGCATTTT. The chain employs TRBV14 and TRBJ1-5; D is unclear. CDR3 size: 12 residues. The V gene lost 3 bases and the J gene lost 7 bases, with 7 bases spanning the gap. Germline loops: CDR1 SGHDN, CDR2 FVKESK.

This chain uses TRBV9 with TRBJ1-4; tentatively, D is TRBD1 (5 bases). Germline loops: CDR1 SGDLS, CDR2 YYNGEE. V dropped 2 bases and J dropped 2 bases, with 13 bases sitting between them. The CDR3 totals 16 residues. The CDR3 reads CASSVGPLGTNEKLFF. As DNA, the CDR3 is TGTGCCAGCAGCGTGGGGCCCTTGGGGACTAATGAAAAACTGTTTTTT.

The CDR3 DNA follows: TGTGCCAGTAGTAGACGATCGGACAGCCCTGGAAACACCATATATTTT. It encodes CASSRRSDSPGNTIYF. The chain joins TRBV19 to TRBJ1-3, with D possibly TRBD1 on 6 matching bases. V was pared by 4 bases and J by 2 bases, with 15 bases between. The germline CDR1 and CDR2 sequences are LNHDA and SQIVND (reference sequence). The CDR3 has 16 amino acids.

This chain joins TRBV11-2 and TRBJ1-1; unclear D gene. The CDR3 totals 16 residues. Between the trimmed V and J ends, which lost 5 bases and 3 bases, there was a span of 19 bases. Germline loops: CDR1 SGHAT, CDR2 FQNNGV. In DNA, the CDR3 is TGTGCCAGCAGCATTACCCTCGGGATCGGGTACACTGAAGCTTTCTTT. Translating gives CASSITLGIGYTEAFF.

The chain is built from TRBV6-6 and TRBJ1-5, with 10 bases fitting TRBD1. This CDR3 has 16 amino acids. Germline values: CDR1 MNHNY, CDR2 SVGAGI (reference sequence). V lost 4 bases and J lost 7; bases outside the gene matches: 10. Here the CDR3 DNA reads TGTGCCAGCAGTTCGGCCCGGGACAGGGGAATCCAGCCCCAGCATTTT. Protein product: CASSSARDRGIQPQHF.

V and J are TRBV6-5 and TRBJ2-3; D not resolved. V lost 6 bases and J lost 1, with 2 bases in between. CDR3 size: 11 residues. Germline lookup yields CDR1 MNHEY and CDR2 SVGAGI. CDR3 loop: CASRRTDTQYF. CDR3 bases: TGTGCCAGCAGGCGCACAGATACGCAGTATTTT.

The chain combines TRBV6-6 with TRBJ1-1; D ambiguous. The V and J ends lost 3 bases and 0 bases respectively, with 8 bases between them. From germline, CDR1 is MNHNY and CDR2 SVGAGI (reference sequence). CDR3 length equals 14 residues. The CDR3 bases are TGTGCCAGCAGTTATAACAGAATGAACACTGAAGCTTTCTTT. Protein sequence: CASSYNRMNTEAFF.

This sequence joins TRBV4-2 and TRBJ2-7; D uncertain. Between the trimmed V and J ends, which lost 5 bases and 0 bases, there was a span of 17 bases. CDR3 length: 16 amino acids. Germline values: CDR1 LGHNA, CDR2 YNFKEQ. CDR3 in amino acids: CASSSGPPGSSYEQYF. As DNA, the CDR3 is TGTGCCAGCAGCTCGGGTCCCCCAGGTAGCTCCTACGAGCAGTACTTC.

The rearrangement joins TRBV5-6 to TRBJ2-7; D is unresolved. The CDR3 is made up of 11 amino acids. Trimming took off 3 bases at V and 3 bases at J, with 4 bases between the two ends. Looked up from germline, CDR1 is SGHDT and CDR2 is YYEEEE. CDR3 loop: CASSYDYEQYF. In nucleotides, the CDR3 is TGTGCCAGCAGCTATGACTACGAGCAGTACTTC.

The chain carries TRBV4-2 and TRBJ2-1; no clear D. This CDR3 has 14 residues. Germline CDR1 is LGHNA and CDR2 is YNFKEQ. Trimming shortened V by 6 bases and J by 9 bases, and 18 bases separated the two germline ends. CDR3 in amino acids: CASRPEPQVAEQFF. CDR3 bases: TGTGCCAGCAGACCCGAACCCCAGGTGGCTGAGCAGTTCTTC.

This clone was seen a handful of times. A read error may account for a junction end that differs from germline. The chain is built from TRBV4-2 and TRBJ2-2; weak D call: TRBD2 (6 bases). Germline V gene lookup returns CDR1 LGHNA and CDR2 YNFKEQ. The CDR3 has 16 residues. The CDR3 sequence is CASTQTPAGNTGELFF. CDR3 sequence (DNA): TGTGCCAGCACCCAAACACCAGCGGGGAACACCGGGGAGCTGTTTTTT.

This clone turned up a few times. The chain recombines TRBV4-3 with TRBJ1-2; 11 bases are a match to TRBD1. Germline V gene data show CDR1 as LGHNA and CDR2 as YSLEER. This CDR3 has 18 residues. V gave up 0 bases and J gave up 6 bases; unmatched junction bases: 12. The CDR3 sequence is CASSQDSSLDRGLNGYTF. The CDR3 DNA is TGCGCCAGCAGCCAAGACTCCAGCCTGGACAGGGGGCTTAATGGCTACACCTTC.